This T cell receptor (beta chain) stems from a study of neurological immune-mediated disorders. The ends were cut back, 5 bases at V and 0 bases at J, with 14 bases in the middle. This CDR3 spans 16 amino acids. Germline V lookup: CDR1 MDHEN, CDR2 SYDVKM. This clonotype was counted ten times or more. TCRdb itself ran the 5' RACE reads through MiXCR, one entry per CDR3 protein. The data show more than 55,000 distinct CDR3 sequences, around 24% seen once. Documented time point: technical triplicate 2. Sequencing was carried out using PBMCs. The chain couples TRBV28 to TRBJ2-4, with D uncertain. This TCR was recovered from a man in his sixties with HTLV-1-associated myelopathy (HAM/TSP). The chain's CDR3 is CASSQNTFLAKNIQYF. CDR3 bases: TGTGCCAGCAGTCAAAACACCTTTTTAGCCAAAAACATTCAGTACTTC.